This record covers a single T cell receptor (beta chain). V gave up 2 bases and J gave up 7 bases, with 14 bases separating them. Germline V gives CDR1 ENHRY, CDR2 SYGVKD. The CDR3 covers 15 residues. The data stem from a study of blood T cell repertoires in COVID-19. Turning to the study itself: From the United States, Italy and Spain came samples of acute and convalescent COVID-19.

Ages ranged from roughly 18 to 95 years, with residence in approximately 25 US areas. In the authors' workflow: Reference gene primers were amplified, and this amplification served to estimate nucleated cell counts. The data were produced by immunoSEQ multiplex PCR, yet TCRdb's version contains in-frame clones alone and is incomplete. D and trimming were read from the DNA, whereas the V and J calls and clone size are those reported in that table. The repertoire holds some 170,000 clones, roughly 87% seen once, with roughly 1.2% in the top ten. This receptor was obtained from a human donor with acute COVID-19. The donor label of this sample is uncertain. Sequenced: PBMCs or T cells enriched from blood (not recorded which). The V gene is TRBV10-3, the J gene TRBJ2-2, with D possibly being TRBD2 (5 bases). The CDR3 coding sequence is TGTGCCATCAGTGAGCCCTCTCTAGCAGGCGGGGAGCTGTTTTTT. Its protein is CAISEPSLAGGELFF.